What follows are 31 T cell receptor beta chains derived from one specimen sequenced in a study of radiotherapy plus CTLA-4 blockade in lung cancer. This table comes from immunoSEQ multiplex PCR, and its TCRdb copy is limited to in-frame clones, with some not included. The table includes about 64,000 clones, about 70% detected once. Sequencing was performed on peripheral blood, taken from a patient treated with radiotherapy plus ipilimumab. The origin of the receptors is a human donor with non-small cell lung cancer whose response to radiotherapy plus ipilimumab could not be evaluated.

This chain joins TRBV11-2 and TRBJ2-7; 7 bases are a match to TRBD1. The CDR3 is made up of 12 amino acids. With 0 bases clipped from V and 10 bases from J, the junction kept 3 bases outside the gene matches. Germline CDR1 reads SGHAT; CDR2 reads FQNNGV. The CDR3 protein is CASSLDYRGQYF. The CDR3, as DNA: TGTGCCAGCAGCTTAGATTACAGGGGTCAGTACTTC.

The rearrangement uses TRBV9 and TRBJ2-2, with D perhaps matching TRBD1 (5 bases). The CDR3 is made up of 16 amino acids. CDR1 is SGDLS and CDR2 is YYNGEE in the germline V gene. The ends were cut back, 0 bases at V and 4 bases at J, with 13 bases in the middle. CDR3 protein: CASSVAQGFGTGELFF. CDR3 sequence (DNA): TGTGCCAGCAGCGTAGCCCAGGGATTTGGCACCGGGGAGCTGTTTTTT.

Only one count was recorded for this clone. The genes are TRBV5-1 and TRBJ2-2; a weak D match, TRBD1 (6 bases). Trimming stripped 0 bases from V and 0 bases from J, with 9 bases between. This CDR3 contains 16 residues. Germline CDR1 SGHRS, CDR2 YFSETQ. The CDR3 region is CASSLEGGTNTGELFF. DNA of the CDR3: TGCGCCAGCAGCTTGGAAGGGGGAACGAACACCGGGGAGCTGTTTTTT.

The rearrangement joins TRBV28 to TRBJ1-6; D gene unclear. Germline CDR1 MDHEN, CDR2 SYDVKM. CDR3 length: 14 amino acids. Trimming shortened V by 3 bases and J by 5 bases, and 8 bases separated the two germline ends. The CDR3 loop reads CASSLNRNNSPLHF. The CDR3 DNA is TGTGCCAGCAGTTTGAACAGAAATAATTCACCCCTCCACTTT.

As for this clone: One junction end does not reproduce the germline sequence, and a read error may be involved. The same CDR3 can be traced to other DNA sequences in this sample. The chain joins TRBV28 to TRBJ1-5, with a weak D call TRBD1 (5 bases). The CDR3 has 14 amino acids. Germline loops: CDR1 MDHEN, CDR2 SYDVKM. For the CDR3, the DNA is TGTGCCAGCAGGGCGACAGTTACTATTCAGCCTCAGCATTTT. This codes for CASRATVTIQPQHF.

The gene calls are TRBV5-4 and TRBJ1-1, with D uncertain. V lost 1 base and J lost 0, with 7 bases in between. The length of the CDR3 is 14 residues. Per the germline V gene, CDR1 is SGHNT and CDR2 is YYREEE (reference sequence). Here the CDR3 reads CASSLRGMNTEAFF. DNA for the CDR3: TGTGCCAGCAGCTTGAGAGGGATGAACACTGAAGCTTTCTTT.

The V and J genes are TRBV30 and TRBJ2-7; TRBD1 agrees at 9 bases. V was pared by 2 bases and J by 2 bases, with 4 bases of the junction left unmatched. Germline V CDR1 and CDR2: GTSNPN, SVGIG (reference sequence). The CDR3 is 14 residues long. The CDR3 reads CAWSPGTGTYEQYF. The CDR3 DNA reads TGTGCCTGGAGTCCTGGGACAGGGACCTACGAGCAGTACTTC. Supplemented by reference TRBV30 and TRBJ2-7, the full variable domain reads SQTIHQWPATLVQPVGSPLSLECTVEGTSNPNLYWYRQAAGRGLQLLFYSVGIGQISSEVPQNLSASRPQDRQFILSSKKLLLSDSGFYLCAWSPGTGTYEQYFGPGTRLTVT.

V gene TRBV9 combines with J gene TRBJ2-5; TRBD2 aligns across 12 bases. The CDR3 runs to 17 residues. After removal of 3 bases from V and 2 bases from J, the junction contained 8 bases not matched to a gene. CDR1 and CDR2 from the germline V gene are SGDLS and YYNGEE. The CDR3 coding sequence is TGTGCCAGCAGCGCCGGACTAGCGGGGATGGGACAAGAGACCCAGTACTTC. Amino acids: CASSAGLAGMGQETQYF.

This sequence joins TRBV7-9 and TRBJ2-7; D may be TRBD2 (5 bases). Between the trimmed V and J ends, which lost 3 bases and 6 bases, there was a span of 21 bases. The CDR3 covers 16 residues. Germline V gene sequence: CDR1 SEHNR, CDR2 FQNEAQ (reference sequence). Here the CDR3 reads CASSFGSGVGSGEQYF. Written as DNA, the CDR3 is TGTGCCAGCAGCTTCGGTTCTGGGGTAGGCAGCGGCGAGCAGTACTTC.

The chain recombines TRBV4-1 with TRBJ1-3, with a weak D call TRBD1 (5 bases). The CDR3 consists of 16 residues. V lost 0 bases, J lost 4 bases, and 13 bases lay in between. The germline CDR1 and CDR2 sequences are MGHRA and YSYEKL. The CDR3 is CASSQEVAGWGNTIYF. The DNA of the CDR3 is TGCGCCAGCAGCCAAGAAGTCGCAGGGTGGGGAAACACCATATATTTT.

This clone was detected only once. This chain links TRBV9 with TRBJ1-3, with a possible D match to TRBD1 (5 bases). The CDR3 consists of 15 residues. Germline CDR1 and CDR2: SGDLS and YYNGEE. V shed 5 bases and J shed 2 bases, with 14 bases lying between them. CDR3 loop: CASRGGTTAGNTIYF. Here the CDR3 DNA reads TGTGCCAGCAGGGGCGGGACTACTGCTGGAAACACCATATATTTT.

The chain combines TRBV25-1 with TRBJ1-1; the D gene is possibly TRBD1 (5 bases). Trimming left V 5 bases short and J 2 bases short, with 18 bases between. CDR3 length: 16 residues. Germline V gives CDR1 MGHDK, CDR2 SYGVNS. Here the CDR3 reads CASSPLEDSYNTEAFF. The CDR3 bases are TGTGCCAGCAGTCCGCTAGAAGACAGTTATAACACTGAAGCTTTCTTT. Supplemented by reference TRBV25-1 and TRBJ1-1, the full variable domain reads EADIYQTPRYLVIGTGKKITLECSQTMGHDKMYWYQQDPGMELHLIHYSYGVNSTEKGDLSSESTVSRIRTEHFPLTLESARPSHTSQYLCASSPLEDSYNTEAFFGQGTRLTVV.

The V call is TRBV30, the J call TRBJ2-3; D is perhaps TRBD2 (6 bases). The germline gives CDR1 GTSNPN, CDR2 SVGIG (reference sequence). This CDR3 has 14 amino acids. V was pared by 2 bases and J by 2 bases, with 11 bases between. The CDR3 here is CAWSSGFDTDTQYF. The CDR3 DNA follows: TGTGCCTGGAGTAGCGGGTTCGACACAGATACGCAGTATTTT.

The rearrangement joins TRBV7-2 to TRBJ1-2, with D perhaps matching TRBD1 (6 bases). The CDR3 runs 13 residues. V dropped 6 bases and J dropped 4 bases, with 12 bases sitting between them. CDR1 SGHTA and CDR2 FQGNSA come from the germline V gene. CDR3 coding DNA: TGTGCCAGCAGTCCCGGACAGAGCTATGGCTACACCTTC. This sequence encodes CASSPGQSYGYTF.

This rearrangement joins TRBV7-6 to TRBJ1-1; D remains unclear. CDR1 SGHVS and CDR2 FNYEAQ come from the germline V gene. This CDR3 spans 14 amino acids. With 1 base removed from V and 4 bases from J, the gap between germline ends came to 10 bases. CDR3 sequence reads: CASSLGGQGTEAFF. In DNA form, the CDR3 reads TGTGCCAGCAGCTTAGGAGGGCAAGGCACTGAAGCTTTCTTT.

The V gene is TRBV10-1, the J gene TRBJ1-1, with 7 bases aligning to TRBD1. Germline-derived CDR1 and CDR2 are WNHNN and SYGVQD (reference sequence). With 2 bases clipped from V and 1 base from J, the junction kept 7 bases outside the gene matches. CDR3 length equals 16 residues. CDR3 region: CASSEPSTGPNTEAFF. CDR3 nucleotides: TGCGCCAGCAGTGAGCCATCGACAGGGCCGAACACTGAAGCTTTCTTT.

The chain couples TRBV9 to TRBJ1-2; a possible D gene is TRBD1 (6 bases). CDR3 length: 14 residues. In germline, CDR1 is SGDLS, CDR2 YYNGEE. V shed 0 bases and J shed 0 bases, with 6 bases lying between them. The CDR3 sequence is CASSVGTANYGYTF. CDR3 sequence (DNA): TGTGCCAGCAGCGTAGGGACAGCTAACTATGGCTACACCTTC. Drawing the rest from reference TRBV9 and TRBJ1-2, the complete variable domain is DSGVTQTPKHLITATGQRVTLRCSPRSGDLSVYWYQQSLDQGLQFLIQYYNGEERAKGNILERFSAQQFPDLHSELNLSSLELGDSALYFCASSVGTANYGYTFGSGTRLTVV.

This chain links TRBV5-1 with TRBJ2-7; 11 nucleotides align to TRBD1. Germline V gene data show CDR1 as SGHRS and CDR2 as YFSETQ. There are 15 residues in the CDR3. V shed 3 bases and J 7 bases; nucleotides not matched to a gene: 9. CDR3 in amino acids: CASSYRDRGNGEQYF. Written as DNA, the CDR3 is TGCGCCAGCAGCTACCGGGACAGGGGGAATGGGGAGCAGTACTTC.

This chain links TRBV4-2 with TRBJ1-1; D gene ambiguous. This CDR3 region has 13 residues. Germline-derived CDR1 and CDR2 are LGHNA and YNFKEQ. The V and J ends lost 6 bases and 0 bases respectively, with 8 bases between them. As DNA, the CDR3 is TGTGCCAGCAGTCCGGGAATGAACACTGAAGCTTTCTTT. It codes for CASSPGMNTEAFF.

The chain links TRBV30 to TRBJ1-5, with 9 bases matching TRBD1. CDR1 GTSNPN and CDR2 SVGIG come from the germline V gene (reference sequence). This CDR3 has 17 residues. Losses at the gene ends were 1 base for V and 0 bases for J; bases not matched to a gene: 7. The CDR3 DNA reads as TGTGCCTGGAGTGGCGGGACAGGGCCTGATAGCAATCAGCCCCAGCATTTT. This sequence encodes CAWSGGTGPDSNQPQHF. Full variable domain (missing parts from reference TRBV30 and TRBJ1-5): SQTIHQWPATLVQPVGSPLSLECTVEGTSNPNLYWYRQAAGRGLQLLFYSVGIGQISSEVPQNLSASRPQDRQFILSSKKLLLSDSGFYLCAWSGGTGPDSNQPQHFGDGTRLSIL.

This clone was detected only once. The identical CDR3 is also encoded by other nucleotide sequences in the sample. The J gene is TRBJ2-7, the V gene TRBV10-3; 10 bases line up with TRBD2. V lost 0 bases to trimming and J lost 3 bases; unmatched junction nucleotides: 11. Germline CDR1 reads ENHRY; CDR2 reads SYGVKD. This CDR3 contains 18 residues. The CDR3 reads CAISESRPTSGVDYEQYF. The CDR3 region has the DNA TGTGCCATCAGTGAGTCAAGGCCAACTAGCGGGGTTGACTACGAGCAGTACTTC.

The chain has TRBV19 and TRBJ2-2; 10 bases line up with TRBD2. Germline V gene data show CDR1 as LNHDA and CDR2 as SQIVND (reference sequence). Unmatched junction bases numbered 13, after V lost 3 bases and J lost 6 bases. The CDR3 is 18 residues long. CDR3: CASSMTRAGGPFAGELFF. The CDR3 region has the DNA TGTGCCAGTAGTATGACTCGAGCGGGAGGGCCATTTGCCGGGGAGCTGTTTTTT.

The V and J genes are TRBV5-4 and TRBJ2-7; TRBD2 matches 10 bases. CDR1 SGHNT and CDR2 YYREEE come from the germline V gene (reference sequence). This CDR3 is built from 15 residues. J gave up 5 bases and V 4 bases, and 9 bases lay outside the gene matches. The CDR3 is CASSQGPSGSHEQYF. CDR3 nucleotides: TGTGCCAGCAGCCAGGGACCTAGCGGGAGTCACGAGCAGTACTTC.

In regard to this clone: The junction does not match germline at one end; this may be a read error. Other DNA sequences in this specimen translate into the identical CDR3. The rearrangement uses TRBV5-1 and TRBJ2-5, with 9 bases identical to TRBD2. Germline V gives CDR1 SGHRS, CDR2 YFSETQ. This CDR3 has 15 residues. CDR3 bases: TGCGCTAGCAGCTTGATAGCGGGAGTAAGCGAGACCCAGTACTTC. This translates into CASSLIAGVSETQYF. Based on the CDR3 plus reference TRBV5-1 and TRBJ2-5, the full variable domain is KAGVTQTPRYLIKTRGQQVTLSCSPISGHRSVSWYQQTPGQGLQFLFEYFSETQRNKGNFPGRFSGRQFSNSRSEMNVSTLELGDSALYLCASSLIAGVSETQYFGPGTRLLVL.

The chain has TRBV5-1 and TRBJ2-5, with 7 bases matching TRBD1. From germline, CDR1 is SGHRS and CDR2 YFSETQ. V lost 0 bases and J lost 7; bases outside the gene matches: 9. This CDR3 spans 15 amino acids. Here the CDR3 DNA reads TGCGCCAGCAGCTTGGGCTCGCAGGGGGTAGGGACCCAGTACTTC. The encoded protein is CASSLGSQGVGTQYF. The variable domain in full, with the rest retrieved from reference TRBV5-1 and TRBJ2-5, is KAGVTQTPRYLIKTRGQQVTLSCSPISGHRSVSWYQQTPGQGLQFLFEYFSETQRNKGNFPGRFSGRQFSNSRSEMNVSTLELGDSALYLCASSLGSQGVGTQYFGPGTRLLVL.

The chain recombines TRBV19 with TRBJ2-5; 13 bases match TRBD2. V lost 2 bases to trimming and J lost 1 base; unmatched junction nucleotides: 4. There are 17 residues in the CDR3. Germline CDR1 reads LNHDA; CDR2 reads SQIVND (reference sequence). The CDR3 here is CASSITSGGGLQETQYF. For the CDR3, the DNA is TGTGCCAGTAGTATAACTAGCGGGGGGGGTCTCCAAGAGACCCAGTACTTC.

The chain recombines TRBV5-1 with TRBJ2-3; TRBD1 might be the D (6 bases). This CDR3 has 14 amino acids. Between the trimmed V and J ends, which lost 0 bases and 2 bases, there was a span of 7 bases. From germline, CDR1 is SGHRS and CDR2 YFSETQ. CDR3 residues: CASSLGQVTDTQYF. Written as DNA, the CDR3 is TGCGCCAGCAGCTTGGGACAGGTCACAGATACGCAGTATTTT. Using reference TRBV5-1 and TRBJ2-3 for the parts outside the CDR3, the full variable domain is KAGVTQTPRYLIKTRGQQVTLSCSPISGHRSVSWYQQTPGQGLQFLFEYFSETQRNKGNFPGRFSGRQFSNSRSEMNVSTLELGDSALYLCASSLGQVTDTQYFGPGTRLTVL.

CDR3 DNA sequence: TGCGCCAGCAGCGGCGGCTCCCCTGCGAACGGCTACACCTTC. Its translation: CASSGGSPANGYTF. V gene TRBV5-1 combines with J gene TRBJ1-2; D gene unclear. The CDR3 length is 14 residues. V lost 4 bases and J lost 8, with 18 bases in between. Germline lookup yields CDR1 SGHRS and CDR2 YFSETQ.

The chain uses TRBV19 and TRBJ2-7; the D gene is possibly TRBD1 (6 bases). The V and J ends lost 5 bases and 2 bases respectively, with 10 bases between them. Per the germline V gene, CDR1 is LNHDA and CDR2 is SQIVND (reference sequence). The CDR3 sequence is 13 residues long. The CDR3 DNA reads as TGTGCCAGTAGTGCCGGGACACCCTACGAGCAGTACTTC. Translation: CASSAGTPYEQYF.

The chain joins TRBV5-8 to TRBJ1-3; 7 nucleotides match TRBD1. The CDR3 has 17 amino acids. Germline CDR1 SGHTS, CDR2 YDEGEE. With V trimmed by 4 bases and J by 0 bases, 10 bases remained unmatched. CDR3 protein: CASSDWTGFFSGNTIYF. In DNA form, the CDR3 reads TGTGCCAGCAGCGATTGGACAGGCTTTTTCTCTGGAAACACCATATATTTT.

This chain links TRBV27 with TRBJ2-7; 11 bases map to TRBD2. This CDR3 contains 16 residues. Germline V CDR1 and CDR2: MNHEY, SMNVEV (reference sequence). Losses at the gene ends were 7 bases for V and 2 bases for J; bases not matched to a gene: 10. The CDR3 here is CASTGLAGLSPYEQYF. The CDR3 nucleotides are TGTGCCAGCACCGGACTAGCGGGCCTCTCCCCCTACGAGCAGTACTTC.